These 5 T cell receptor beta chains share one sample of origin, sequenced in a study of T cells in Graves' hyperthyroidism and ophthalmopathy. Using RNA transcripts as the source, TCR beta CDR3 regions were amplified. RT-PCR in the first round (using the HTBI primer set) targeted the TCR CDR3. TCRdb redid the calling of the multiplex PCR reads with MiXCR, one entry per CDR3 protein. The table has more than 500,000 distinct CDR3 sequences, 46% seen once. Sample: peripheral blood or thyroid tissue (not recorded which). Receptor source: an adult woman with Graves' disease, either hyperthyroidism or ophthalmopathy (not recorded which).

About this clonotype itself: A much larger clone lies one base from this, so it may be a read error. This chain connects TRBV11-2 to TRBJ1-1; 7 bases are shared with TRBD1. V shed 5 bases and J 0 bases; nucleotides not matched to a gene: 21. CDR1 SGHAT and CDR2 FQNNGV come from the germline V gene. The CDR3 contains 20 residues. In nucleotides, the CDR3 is TGTGCCAGCAGCCGTACCGACCACAGGGGCCCTGCGTTAATGAACACTGAAGCTTTCTTT. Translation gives CASSRTDHRGPALMNTEAFF.

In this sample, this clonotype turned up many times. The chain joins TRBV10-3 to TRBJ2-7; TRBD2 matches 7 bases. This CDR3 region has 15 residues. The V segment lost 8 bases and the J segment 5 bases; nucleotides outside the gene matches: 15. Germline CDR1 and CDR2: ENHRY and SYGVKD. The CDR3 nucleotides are TGTGCCATCTCGGGGTCGCTAGCGGTAGGGGACGAGCAGTACTTC. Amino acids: CAISGSLAVGDEQYF.

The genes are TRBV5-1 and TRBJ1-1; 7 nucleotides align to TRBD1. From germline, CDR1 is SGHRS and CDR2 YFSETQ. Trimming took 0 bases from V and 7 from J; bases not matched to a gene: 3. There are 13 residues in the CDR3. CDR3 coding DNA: TGCGCCAGCAGCTTGGGACAGGGCGATGAAGCTTTCTTT. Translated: CASSLGQGDEAFF. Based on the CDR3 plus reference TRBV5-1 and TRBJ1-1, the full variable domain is KAGVTQTPRYLIKTRGQQVTLSCSPISGHRSVSWYQQTPGQGLQFLFEYFSETQRNKGNFPGRFSGRQFSNSRSEMNVSTLELGDSALYLCASSLGQGDEAFFGQGTRLTVV.

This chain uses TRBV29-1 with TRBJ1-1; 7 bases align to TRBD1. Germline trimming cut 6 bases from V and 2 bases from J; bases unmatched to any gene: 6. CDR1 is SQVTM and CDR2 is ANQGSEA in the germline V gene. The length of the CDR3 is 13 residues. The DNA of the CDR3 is TGCAGCGTGCGAGACAGGGTTAACACTGAAGCTTTCTTT. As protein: CSVRDRVNTEAFF.

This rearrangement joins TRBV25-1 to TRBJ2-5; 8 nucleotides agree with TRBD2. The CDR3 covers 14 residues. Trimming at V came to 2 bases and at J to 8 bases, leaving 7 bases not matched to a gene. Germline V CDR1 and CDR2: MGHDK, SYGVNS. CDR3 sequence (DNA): TGTGCCAGCAGTGAAGGTAGCGGGATCGGTACCCAGTACTTC. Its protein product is CASSEGSGIGTQYF.